These 16 T cell receptor beta chains were sequenced from one sample in a study of shared clonotypes between healthy human individuals. Repertoires were generated with immunoSEQ multiplex PCR, while TCRdb's copy carries only in-frame clones and drops some. The sample lists about 1.5 million clones; 95% to 99% were seen once. Specimen: naive CD4+ T cells sorted from blood. The subset here: CD45RA+ positively selected. Every receptor here comes from a young man in good health.

The rearrangement joins TRBV5-8 to TRBJ2-7; TRBD1 agrees at 8 bases. The CDR3 has 15 residues. The V gene's germline CDR1 is SGHTS and CDR2 YDEGEE. The J segment lost 4 bases and the V segment lost 1 base, leaving 7 bases of the junction unmatched. Here the CDR3 reads CASSLWTGYGYEQYF. The CDR3 nucleotides read TGTGCCAGCAGCTTGTGGACAGGGTACGGGTACGAGCAGTACTTC. The full variable domain, rest sourced from reference TRBV5-8 and TRBJ2-7, is EAGVTQSPTHLIKTRGQQATLRCSPISGHTSVYWYQQALGLGLQFLLWYDEGEERNRGNFPPRFSGRQFPNYSSELNVNALELEDSALYLCASSLWTGYGYEQYFGPGTRLTVT.

Of note for this clone: The sample has other DNA sequences that encode this CDR3 too. The J gene is TRBJ2-7, the V gene TRBV28, with D possibly being TRBD2 (6 bases). The CDR3 length is 14 residues. The germline V gene has CDR1 MDHEN and CDR2 SYDVKM. Trimming shortened V by 3 bases and J by 0 bases, and 9 bases separated the two germline ends. The CDR3 sequence is CASSLPGGSYEQYF. CDR3 bases: TGTGCCAGCAGTTTGCCCGGGGGCTCCTACGAGCAGTACTTC. Combining the CDR3 with reference TRBV28 and TRBJ2-7 gives the whole variable domain DVKVTQSSRYLVKRTGEKVFLECVQDMDHENMFWYRQDPGLGLRLIYFSYDVKMKEKGDIPEGYSVSREKKERFSLILESASTNQTSMYLCASSLPGGSYEQYFGPGTRLTVT.

This chain uses TRBV5-4 with TRBJ2-1; the match to TRBD2 covers 10 bases. Germline CDR1 and CDR2: SGHNT and YYREEE (reference sequence). The J segment lost 5 bases and the V segment lost 1 base, leaving 3 bases of the junction unmatched. The CDR3 runs 15 residues. CDR3 region: CASSLSGLANNEQFF. The CDR3 DNA reads as TGTGCCAGCAGCTTGTCGGGACTAGCGAACAATGAGCAGTTCTTC.

The chain has TRBV10-1 and TRBJ2-7, with D unresolved. Germline CDR1 reads WNHNN; CDR2 reads SYGVQD (reference sequence). The V end was cut by 0 bases, the J end by 6 bases, with 9 bases between. This CDR3 comprises 13 residues. The DNA of the CDR3 is TGCGCCAGCAGTGAGTCGAGGCCGGGCGAGCAGTACTTC. It is translated as CASSESRPGEQYF.

The rearrangement joins TRBV2 to TRBJ2-7; the D gene is possibly TRBD1 (6 bases). V shed 4 bases and J shed 0 bases, with 13 bases lying between them. Germline V gene data show CDR1 as SNHLY and CDR2 as FYNNEI. The length of the CDR3 is 15 residues. CDR3 bases: TGTGCCAGCAGTGGCAGGGGTTCCACCTCCTACGAGCAGTACTTC. Translation gives CASSGRGSTSYEQYF.

Turning to this clone: The sample contains more than one DNA sequence encoding this CDR3. The chain has TRBV28 and TRBJ1-5, with D perhaps TRBD1 (6 bases). With 3 bases removed from V and 5 bases from J, the gap between germline ends came to 11 bases. The CDR3 extends over 14 amino acids. The germline V gene has CDR1 MDHEN and CDR2 SYDVKM. This chain's CDR3 is CASSFLGGDQPQHF. DNA for the CDR3: TGTGCCAGCAGTTTCTTAGGGGGGGATCAGCCCCAGCATTTT.

The chain recombines TRBV5-4 with TRBJ2-1; 7 bases are shared with TRBD2. The CDR3 sequence is 13 residues long. V gave up 4 bases and J gave up 11 bases; unmatched junction bases: 9. Per germline, CDR1 SGHNT and CDR2 YYREEE (reference sequence). The CDR3 here is CASSQDGGGKQFF. The CDR3 DNA reads TGTGCCAGCAGCCAAGATGGGGGGGGTAAGCAGTTCTTC.

The V call is TRBV29-1, the J call TRBJ2-2; D is possibly TRBD2 (5 bases). Germline CDR1 SQVTM, CDR2 ANQGSEA. This CDR3 is 14 amino acids long. The V gene lost 4 bases and the J gene lost 9 bases, with 18 bases spanning the gap. CDR3 amino acids: CSVVAREYPWELFF. The CDR3 bases are TGCAGCGTTGTTGCTAGGGAGTATCCGTGGGAGCTGTTTTTT.

A word on this clone: Other DNA sequences in the sample encode the same CDR3. The genes are TRBV28 and TRBJ2-7, with 8 bases matching TRBD1. This CDR3 has 14 amino acids. The germline V gene encodes CDR1 MDHEN and CDR2 SYDVKM. Trimming removed 6 bases from V and 2 bases from J; junction bases left unmatched: 6. The CDR3 region has the DNA TGTGCCAGCAGCCGACCGGGACAGGCCTACGAGCAGTACTTC. Its translation: CASSRPGQAYEQYF.

The J gene is TRBJ2-3, the V gene TRBV7-2; D assignment may be TRBD1 or TRBD2 (5 bases each). This CDR3 has 14 amino acids. The V end lost 4 bases, the J end lost 6 bases, and 14 bases lay between the germline ends. Per the germline V gene, CDR1 is SGHTA and CDR2 is FQGNSA. CDR3 DNA sequence: TGTGCCAGCAGCTCCCCGACCGGGGCGGATACGCAGTATTTT. Its translation: CASSSPTGADTQYF.

The chain carries TRBV5-1 and TRBJ2-1, with TRBD1 matching 8 bases. V shed 4 bases and J 2 bases; nucleotides not matched to a gene: 2. Germline lookup yields CDR1 SGHRS and CDR2 YFSETQ. The CDR3 consists of 14 residues. Here the CDR3 DNA reads TGCGCCAGCAGCCAGGGACAGGCCTACAATGAGCAGTTCTTC. It yields the protein CASSQGQAYNEQFF.

The V call is TRBV7-9, the J call TRBJ1-1; D uncertain. Germline CDR1 SEHNR, CDR2 FQNEAQ (reference sequence). V lost 2 bases, J lost 0 bases, and 13 bases lay in between. The CDR3 runs to 16 residues. This chain's CDR3 is CASSLSRTLMNTEAFF. DNA for the CDR3: TGTGCCAGCAGCTTATCCCGGACTCTTATGAACACTGAAGCTTTCTTT.

The chain uses TRBV9 and TRBJ1-2, with TRBD1 as a possible D gene (6 bases). V gave up 0 bases and J gave up 6 bases, with 15 bases separating them. This CDR3 is 15 amino acids long. Germline assignment: CDR1 SGDLS and CDR2 YYNGEE. CDR3 sequence reads: CASSVEPWTENGYTF. CDR3 in DNA: TGTGCCAGCAGCGTAGAGCCTTGGACAGAGAATGGCTACACCTTC.

The V call is TRBV7-6, the J call TRBJ2-2; D is unclear. This CDR3 is 13 amino acids long. Trimming removed 2 bases from V and 8 bases from J, with 9 bases in between. CDR1 SGHVS and CDR2 FNYEAQ come from the germline V gene. The CDR3 DNA is TGTGCCAGCAGCTTACATGGGCAAGGGGAGCTGTTTTTT. It encodes CASSLHGQGELFF.

The chain links TRBV19 to TRBJ2-1; D might be TRBD1 or TRBD2, each matching 5 bases. The CDR3 spans 12 residues. The germline V gene has CDR1 LNHDA and CDR2 SQIVND (reference sequence). With 5 bases removed from V and 6 bases from J, the gap between germline ends came to 8 bases. CDR3 residues: CASSVGVNEQFF. The CDR3 DNA sequence: TGTGCCAGTAGTGTGGGGGTCAATGAGCAGTTCTTC.

The chain carries TRBV28 and TRBJ2-2, with D perhaps matching TRBD2 (5 bases). With 10 bases removed from V and 6 bases from J, the gap between germline ends came to 18 bases. This CDR3 contains 14 residues. Germline V gene data show CDR1 as MDHEN and CDR2 as SYDVKM. CDR3 loop: CATNPGSAAGELFF. In DNA form, the CDR3 reads TGTGCCACGAATCCTGGGAGCGCCGCCGGGGAGCTGTTTTTT.